A selection of T cell receptor beta chains follows, all from one sample in a study of T cells in Graves' hyperthyroidism and ophthalmopathy. TCRdb reprocessed the multiplex PCR reads via MiXCR and lists one record per CDR3 protein. The sample comprises more than 250,000 distinct CDR3 sequences, roughly 15% of which are singletons, and roughly 31% rests with the top ten. Input material: blood. Receptor source: a woman aged 50 to 60 with Graves' hyperthyroidism that later progressed to Graves' ophthalmopathy. Each CDR3 is given with its conserved first and last residue. The order of the fields is D gene, clone size, J gene, V gene, CDR3 DNA, CDR3 protein. A D gene is named only where the DNA matches it firmly. Rows give clone size only sometimes, using once, few, many, or a class for an expanded clone.

D gene: -
clone size: -
J gene: TRBJ1-5
V gene: TRBV4-1
CDR3 DNA: TGCGCCAGCAGCCAAGCCCAAACCGCGGGTCAGCCCCAGCATTTT
CDR3 protein: CASSQAQTAGQPQHF

D gene: -
clone size: -
J gene: TRBJ2-3
V gene: TRBV5-1
CDR3 DNA: TGCGCCAGCAGCAGAGCGGACAGATCTAGCACAGATACGCAGTATTTT
CDR3 protein: CASSRADRSSTDTQYF

D gene: TRBD2
clone size: few
J gene: TRBJ2-7
V gene: TRBV5-1
CDR3 DNA: TGCGCCAGCAGAGGTTCTAGCGGGGGCTCCTACGAGCAGTACTTC
CDR3 protein: CASRGSSGGSYEQYF

D gene: -
clone size: few
J gene: TRBJ1-6
V gene: TRBV28
CDR3 DNA: TGTGCCAGCAGTAATCCCCCGGGAGAGGGTTATAATTCACCCCTCCACTTT
CDR3 protein: CASSNPPGEGYNSPLHF

D gene: TRBD1
clone size: many
J gene: TRBJ1-1
V gene: TRBV20-1
CDR3 DNA: TGCAGTGCTCGGACAGGGGGCATCACTGAAGCTTTCTTT
CDR3 protein: CSARTGGITEAFF

D gene: -
clone size: -
J gene: TRBJ2-7
V gene: TRBV27
CDR3 DNA: TGTGCCAGCAGTTTGCAGGGGGGATCCTACGAGCAGTACTTC
CDR3 protein: CASSLQGGSYEQYF

D gene: -
clone size: many
J gene: TRBJ2-5
V gene: TRBV10-2
CDR3 DNA: TGCGCCAGCCCCACATACGGAGAGACCCAGTACTTC
CDR3 protein: CASPTYGETQYF

D gene: -
clone size: many
J gene: TRBJ1-5
V gene: TRBV28
CDR3 DNA: TGTGCCAGCAGTGGTAACCGTCAGCCCCAGCATTTT
CDR3 protein: CASSGNRQPQHF

D gene: -
clone size: many
J gene: TRBJ2-7
V gene: TRBV28
CDR3 DNA: TGTGCCAGCAATTCAAGAGCGGACTCCTACGAGCAGTACTTC
CDR3 protein: CASNSRADSYEQYF

D gene: TRBD2
clone size: few
J gene: TRBJ2-2
V gene: TRBV7-3
CDR3 DNA: TGTGCCAGCAGCTTAGTCAGCGGGAGGGCCGGTGCCGGGGAGCTGTTTTTT
CDR3 protein: CASSLVSGRAGAGELFF

D gene: -
clone size: many
J gene: TRBJ2-1
V gene: TRBV12-3/TRBV12-4
CDR3 DNA: TGTGCCAGCAGTCCTTCAGCCCGCACCTACAATGAGCAGTTCTTC
CDR3 protein: CASSPSARTYNEQFF

D gene: -
clone size: -
J gene: TRBJ2-3
V gene: TRBV6-2/TRBV6-3
CDR3 DNA: TGTGCCAGCAGTGGGGGATTCTTACACACAGATACGCAGTATTTT
CDR3 protein: CASSGGFLHTDTQYF

D gene: TRBD1
clone size: -
J gene: TRBJ2-7
V gene: TRBV28
CDR3 DNA: TGTGCCAGCAGTTCCACCGGGACAGGGGACTCCTACGAGCAGTACTTC
CDR3 protein: CASSSTGTGDSYEQYF

D gene: -
clone size: many
J gene: TRBJ1-1
V gene: TRBV30
CDR3 DNA: TGTGCCTGGAGAGGGATTGAGACTGAAGCTTTCTTT
CDR3 protein: CAWRGIETEAFF

D gene: -
clone size: many
J gene: TRBJ2-7
V gene: TRBV5-5
CDR3 DNA: TGTGCCAGCAGTTTAACTCTGTACGAGCAGTACTTC
CDR3 protein: CASSLTLYEQYF

D gene: -
clone size: -
J gene: TRBJ1-2
V gene: TRBV4-1
CDR3 DNA: TGCGCCAGCAGCCAAGTCGTTAAGGGGCCAGCTAACTATGGCTACACCTTC
CDR3 protein: CASSQVVKGPANYGYTF

D gene: -
clone size: few
J gene: TRBJ1-3
V gene: TRBV20-1
CDR3 DNA: TGCAGTGCCAAGGACATGCTCGGTGGAAACACCATATATTTT
CDR3 protein: CSAKDMLGGNTIYF

D gene: -
clone size: many
J gene: TRBJ2-7
V gene: TRBV6-1
CDR3 DNA: TGTGCCAGCAGTGGGGGACCCGGCGGGGTAGACGAGCAGTACTTC
CDR3 protein: CASSGGPGGVDEQYF

D gene: TRBD2
clone size: -
J gene: TRBJ2-5
V gene: TRBV7-7
CDR3 DNA: TGTGCTAACAGCTCCCGGAGCGGGAGCCAAGAGACCCAGTACTTC
CDR3 protein: CANSSRSGSQETQYF

D gene: TRBD1
clone size: many
J gene: TRBJ2-1
V gene: TRBV28
CDR3 DNA: TGTGCCAGCAGTCGACCGGGACAGGGGCCAGCGGGAGCGCTTAGGAATGCCTACAATGAGCAGTTCTTC
CDR3 protein: CASSRPGQGPAGALRNAYNEQFF

D gene: -
clone size: few
J gene: TRBJ1-3
V gene: TRBV19
CDR3 DNA: TGTGCCAGTAGTGGCAGACTGAGAGCCTCTGGAAACACCATATATTTT
CDR3 protein: CASSGRLRASGNTIYF

D gene: TRBD1
clone size: -
J gene: TRBJ1-2
V gene: TRBV5-1
CDR3 DNA: TGCGCCAGCGGGGACAGCAAGTATGGCTACACCTTC
CDR3 protein: CASGDSKYGYTF

D gene: -
clone size: many
J gene: TRBJ1-5
V gene: TRBV6-1
CDR3 DNA: TGTGCCAGCAGTGAAGGTTACACCTATAGCAATCAGCCCCAGCATTTT
CDR3 protein: CASSEGYTYSNQPQHF

D gene: -
clone size: many
J gene: TRBJ2-7
V gene: TRBV2
CDR3 DNA: TGTGCCAGCAGGATTCGCGAGCAGTACTTC
CDR3 protein: CASRIREQYF

D gene: -
clone size: few
J gene: TRBJ2-3
V gene: TRBV7-9
CDR3 DNA: TGTGCCAGCAGCCCCTGGCGGGGTTCCTCTAGCACAGATACGCAGTATTTT
CDR3 protein: CASSPWRGSSSTDTQYF

D gene: TRBD1
clone size: many
J gene: TRBJ2-5
V gene: TRBV7-9
CDR3 DNA: TGTGCCAGCAGCTTCCAGGGGGCGGCCCGAGAGACCCAGTACTTC
CDR3 protein: CASSFQGAARETQYF

D gene: -
clone size: many
J gene: TRBJ2-5
V gene: TRBV3-1
CDR3 DNA: TGTGCCAGCAGCCACCTTAGGGGAGAGACCCAGTACTTC
CDR3 protein: CASSHLRGETQYF

D gene: -
clone size: few
J gene: TRBJ1-1
V gene: TRBV9
CDR3 DNA: TGTGCCAGCAGCCCAGGGGTCGATTTTTTGAACACTGAAGCTTTCTTT
CDR3 protein: CASSPGVDFLNTEAFF

D gene: -
clone size: many
J gene: TRBJ2-5
V gene: TRBV11-2
CDR3 DNA: TGTGCCAGCAGCTACAATTCTTGGAACTTCTTAGCGGACCAAGAGACCCAGTACTTC
CDR3 protein: CASSYNSWNFLADQETQYF